This paragraph covers one T cell receptor (beta chain) sequence. Judged by its sample share, this clone qualifies as medium-sized (0.01 to 0.1%). Which antigen it targets is not known. No qualities accompany the bases; no much larger clone lies one base away. Library prep was done by the immunoSEQ multiplex PCR assay. RNA was extracted from all samples and reverse transcribed into cDNA as template for TCR sequencing. SuperScript III was used for first-strand cDNA synthesis, primed with a 2:1 mix of oligo-dT and random hexamers. A synthetic immune receptor repertoire was used to gauge amplification bias, and whatever bias remained was removed computationally. On the study's bioinformatics: Raw reads were preprocessed to remove errors, and CDR3 was defined by IMGT conventions from the conserved cysteine to phenylalanine. Clonality was computed by normalizing Shannon entropy by log2 of the number of productive unique TCRs and subtracting the result from 1. Scalp TCRbeta sequences were cross-referenced with sorted blood CD4 and CD8 repertoires so that the CD4 or CD8 identity of scalp clones could be inferred. TCRdb limited this immuneACCESS table to in-frame rearrangements with V and J called. A share of clones is missing; checked studies link under half to unresolved V genes, and the rest is unexplained. The D gene and trimming were derived from the DNA, and the V and J assignments and clone size from that table. Here the sample has tens of thousands of clones; 46% occur a single time. The ten largest clones take up roughly 22% of the sample.

The meaning of the sample's treatment or condition label: oral pan-JAK inhibitor, 5-10 mg twice daily. Lesional scalp punch biopsies and peripheral blood were obtained from alopecia areata patients. PBMCs were separated by density centrifugation and stained for CD3, CD4 and CD8, after which CD4+ and CD8+ T cells were sorted on a FACSAria. These data belong to a study of CD8+ T cells in alopecia areata (dated by TCRdb to the late 2010s). At the level of the whole study: The treated patients, all with moderate-to-severe alopecia areata, were enrolled in an open-label pilot trial of oral tofacitinib given at 5 to 10 mg twice daily. Scalp tissue and sorted CD4+ and CD8+ peripheral blood T cells from patchy and totalis/universalis alopecia areata patients and from healthy controls were covered by human TCRbeta sequencing. Tofacitinib was given for 6 to 18 months, followed by 6 months of follow-up off drug to assess delayed response and recurrence. Patients on tofacitinib were biopsied at baseline and after 4 and 24 weeks of treatment, and several of the patients also had a later scalp biopsy. The study used high-throughput TCRbeta sequencing to examine T cell clonal expansion in alopecia areata, in both the C3H/HeJ mouse model and human patients. TCRbeta CDR3 regions were amplified by immunoSEQ multiplex PCR using 35 Vbeta forward and 13 Jbeta reverse primers. Clonality in the scalp was compared among normal scalp (n=4), patchy alopecia areata scalp (n=8), and alopecia totalis/universalis scalp (n=8). RNA came from the PAXgene miRNA kit for fixed scalp, the miRNeasy kit for PBMCs, and the RNeasy kit for mouse skin. Disease severity in treated patients was measured with the SALT score, which quantifies the percentage of affected scalp surface area.

V was cut back by 8 bases and J by 10 bases, leaving a gap of 17 bases between them. There are 12 amino acids in the CDR3, from cysteine to phenylalanine inclusive. Just CDR3 DNA is preserved here, 36 bases in frame from base 1. CDR1 and CDR2 are read off the germline V gene as MDHEN and SYDVKM. Study-wide conclusions, independent of this receptor: The treated cohort was small, with a single nonresponder, so links between baseline CD8+ expansion and response need larger studies. Compared with normal scalp, lesional scalp had higher clonality and more expanded CD8+ clones, particularly in alopecia totalis/universalis, a pattern that suggests antigenic drive. Shared TCR sequences between patients were less evident than in mice, which may be partly attributable to HLA diversity in the patient population. Tofacitinib significantly decreased scalp clonality and the number of expanded CD8+ clones among the top 100 scalp clones. Resident alphabeta T cells in normal human skin are also sequenced, complicating scalp TCR repertoire analysis, unlike mouse skin dominated by gammadelta T cells. Many expanded lesional clones persisted in scalp and blood during tofacitinib treatment, which may partly explain relapse after stopping treatment.

The clonotype comes from a human donor with alopecia areata. Material: CD8+ T cells sorted from blood, obtained at approximately week 36, from a patient treated with tofacitinib. The rearranged chain carries TRBV28 and TRBJ2-5; a tentative D call is TRBD2 (6 bases match). The bases read TGTGCCAGCGGGCCATCTGGGGAGGACCAGTACTTC. Translation gives CASGPSGEDQYF.